The 17 T cell receptor beta chains below were found in one sample sequenced in a study of human versus mouse CDR3 diversity and MHC coevolution. The data were produced by immunoSEQ multiplex PCR, yet TCRdb's version contains in-frame clones alone and is incomplete. The repertoire holds about 73,000 clones, under 95% seen once, with about 0.14% in the top ten. The source material was naive CD4+ T cells from blood. Sample subset: CD45RO-negative CD62L-positive naive CD4 T cells. Source of these receptors: a person between 25 and 70 years old in good health.

The V call is TRBV4-2, the J call TRBJ2-2; 11 bases agree with TRBD2. Per germline, CDR1 LGHNA and CDR2 YNFKEQ. The CDR3 covers 16 residues. Trimming cost V 2 bases and J 4 bases; bases outside gene matches: 3. The CDR3 nucleotides read TGTGCCAGCAGCCAACGGACTAGCGGGCCCACCGGGGAGCTGTTTTTT. Translated, it gives CASSQRTSGPTGELFF.

The rearrangement joins TRBV5-8 to TRBJ2-1; 12 bases are shared with TRBD2. CDR1 is SGHTS and CDR2 is YDEGEE in the germline V gene. The V gene end was trimmed by 0 bases and the J gene end by 1 base; junction bases not matched to a gene: 2. The CDR3 is made up of 17 amino acids. CDR3 in DNA: TGTGCCAGCAGCTTGGCCGGGACTAGCGGGTCCTACAATGAGCAGTTCTTC. The encoded protein is CASSLAGTSGSYNEQFF.

This sequence joins TRBV2 and TRBJ2-1; a weak D match, TRBD2 (6 bases). Germline-derived CDR1 and CDR2 are SNHLY and FYNNEI. The CDR3 runs to 14 residues. V lost 2 bases, J lost 8 bases, and 13 bases lay in between. Written as DNA, the CDR3 is TGTGCCAGCAGTGAATTGACTAGTCGCGATGAGCAGTTCTTC. Protein: CASSELTSRDEQFF. The whole variable domain, remainder taken from reference TRBV2 and TRBJ2-1, is EPEVTQTPSHQVTQMGQEVILRCVPISNHLYFYWYRQILGQKVEFLVSFYNNEISEKSEIFDDQFSVERPDGSNFTLKIRSTKLEDSAMYFCASSELTSRDEQFFGPGTRLTVL.

The chain has TRBV19 and TRBJ2-2; TRBD1 matches 8 bases. V lost 6 bases, J lost 1 base, and 1 base stayed unmatched. This CDR3 comprises 14 residues. CDR1 and CDR2 from the germline V gene are LNHDA and SQIVND (reference sequence). CDR3 nucleotide sequence: TGTGCCAGTAGGGGGACAGGGAACACCGGGGAGCTGTTTTTT. Translation gives CASRGTGNTGELFF.

This rearrangement joins TRBV5-1 to TRBJ1-4; D perhaps matches TRBD1 (5 bases). The ends were cut back, 4 bases at V and 5 bases at J, with 12 bases in the middle. The CDR3 contains 14 residues. CDR1 is SGHRS, CDR2 YFSETQ, per germline. The CDR3 protein is CASSPFGGNEKLFF. Here the CDR3 DNA reads TGCGCCAGCAGCCCTTTTGGGGGGAATGAAAAACTGTTTTTT. Full variable domain (remainder filled in from reference TRBV5-1 and TRBJ1-4): KAGVTQTPRYLIKTRGQQVTLSCSPISGHRSVSWYQQTPGQGLQFLFEYFSETQRNKGNFPGRFSGRQFSNSRSEMNVSTLELGDSALYLCASSPFGGNEKLFFGSGTQLSVL.

The chain combines TRBV5-1 with TRBJ1-1, with a possible D match to TRBD1 (5 bases). V was trimmed by 3 bases and J by 3 bases, leaving 18 bases between them. Germline V lookup: CDR1 SGHRS, CDR2 YFSETQ. The CDR3 totals 16 residues. The CDR3 here is CASSSHFRGEDTEAFF. The CDR3 DNA sequence: TGCGCCAGCAGCTCCCATTTCCGGGGGGAGGACACTGAAGCTTTCTTT.

The genes are TRBV18 and TRBJ2-7; D perhaps matches TRBD1 (6 bases). This CDR3 is built from 16 residues. Germline CDR1 KGHSH, CDR2 LQKENI. With 2 bases removed from V and 0 bases from J, the gap between germline ends came to 14 bases. The CDR3 DNA reads as TGTGCCAGCTCACCAAGGACAGTCGCCGTCTCCTACGAGCAGTACTTC. Residues: CASSPRTVAVSYEQYF. The full variable domain, with the rest looked up from reference TRBV18 and TRBJ2-7, is NAGVMQNPRHLVRRRGQEARLRCSPMKGHSHVYWYRQLPEEGLKFMVYLQKENIIDESGMPKERFSAEFPKEGPSILRIQQVVRGDSAAYFCASSPRTVAVSYEQYFGPGTRLTVT.

The CDR3 region is CASSPGTVLANYGYTF. CDR3 DNA sequence: TGTGCCAGCTCACCGGGGACAGTTCTGGCTAACTATGGCTACACCTTC. The rearrangement links TRBV18 to TRBJ1-2; 7 bases are shared with TRBD1. The germline V gene has CDR1 KGHSH and CDR2 LQKENI. The CDR3 runs to 16 residues. The J segment lost 0 bases and the V segment lost 3 bases, leaving 7 bases of the junction unmatched. Together with reference TRBV18 and TRBJ1-2, the CDR3 gives the full variable domain: NAGVMQNPRHLVRRRGQEARLRCSPMKGHSHVYWYRQLPEEGLKFMVYLQKENIIDESGMPKERFSAEFPKEGPSILRIQQVVRGDSAAYFCASSPGTVLANYGYTFGSGTRLTVV.

V usage is TRBV14 and J usage is TRBJ2-1, with 11 bases lining up with TRBD2. Trimming at V came to 6 bases and at J to 7 bases, leaving 11 bases not matched to a gene. Germline CDR1 SGHDN, CDR2 FVKESK. The CDR3 is made up of 16 amino acids. CDR3 in DNA: TGTGCCAGCAGACTAAGTAGCGGGAGGGCCAATAATGAGCAGTTCTTC. It codes for CASRLSSGRANNEQFF.

J is TRBJ2-5 and V is TRBV6-4, with TRBD2 matching 10 bases. V lost 2 bases, J lost 5 bases, and 8 bases stayed unmatched. The CDR3 extends over 16 amino acids. The germline gives CDR1 MRHNA, CDR2 SNTAGT. The CDR3 region is CASSDSSLAGRETQYF. CDR3 DNA: TGTGCCAGCAGTGACAGCTCACTAGCGGGAAGGGAGACCCAGTACTTC.

The rearrangement uses TRBV30 and TRBJ2-3, with 12 bases aligning to TRBD2. This CDR3 has 19 residues. Per germline, CDR1 GTSNPN and CDR2 SVGIG (reference sequence). J gave up 0 bases and V 1 base, and 11 bases lay outside the gene matches. CDR3 protein: CAWSARIGLAGMSTDTQYF. Here the CDR3 DNA reads TGTGCCTGGAGTGCCCGCATCGGACTAGCGGGGATGAGCACAGATACGCAGTATTTT. The complete variable domain, with remaining parts taken from reference TRBV30 and TRBJ2-3, reads SQTIHQWPATLVQPVGSPLSLECTVEGTSNPNLYWYRQAAGRGLQLLFYSVGIGQISSEVPQNLSASRPQDRQFILSSKKLLLSDSGFYLCAWSARIGLAGMSTDTQYFGPGTRLTVL.

The V gene is TRBV30, the J gene TRBJ1-3; tentative D call: TRBD1 (6 bases). This CDR3 comprises 17 residues. Trimming took 3 bases from V and 2 from J, leaving 20 bases between them. Germline CDR1 GTSNPN, CDR2 SVGIG (reference sequence). CDR3 coding DNA: TGTGCCTGGAGGAGGGCCTCGGGACATACCCCTGGAAACACCATATATTTT. Translation: CAWRRASGHTPGNTIYF.

In this sample, this clone turned up once. V gene TRBV5-6 combines with J gene TRBJ2-4; TRBD1 matches 7 bases. CDR1 is SGHDT and CDR2 is YYEEEE in the germline V gene. Losses at the gene ends were 3 bases for V and 0 bases for J; bases not matched to a gene: 6. The CDR3 spans 16 residues. CDR3 sequence reads: CASSSGQLLAKNIQYF. The CDR3 coding sequence is TGTGCCAGCAGCTCGGGACAGCTTCTAGCCAAAAACATTCAGTACTTC.

V is TRBV30 and J is TRBJ1-2; TRBD1 matches at 9 bases. V was pared by 0 bases and J by 4 bases, with 6 bases of the junction left unmatched. CDR1 is GTSNPN, CDR2 SVGIG, per germline (reference sequence). This CDR3 has 15 amino acids. The CDR3 region is CAWSVGQGRLYGYTF. CDR3 coding DNA: TGTGCCTGGAGTGTTGGACAGGGGAGGCTCTATGGCTACACCTTC. Supplemented by reference TRBV30 and TRBJ1-2, the full variable domain reads SQTIHQWPATLVQPVGSPLSLECTVEGTSNPNLYWYRQAAGRGLQLLFYSVGIGQISSEVPQNLSASRPQDRQFILSSKKLLLSDSGFYLCAWSVGQGRLYGYTFGSGTRLTVV.

The chain uses TRBV2 and TRBJ1-4, with D possibly TRBD1 on 5 matching bases. There are 14 residues in the CDR3. V was clipped by 5 bases and J by 0 bases, with 7 bases between them. Germline CDR1 and CDR2: SNHLY and FYNNEI. CDR3 region: CASSRQTTNEKLFF. The CDR3 DNA follows: TGTGCCAGCAGTAGACAGACAACTAATGAAAAACTGTTTTTT.

This chain connects TRBV7-9 to TRBJ2-2; 8 bases line up with TRBD1. Germline values: CDR1 SEHNR, CDR2 FQNEAQ (reference sequence). This CDR3 has 15 amino acids. Unmatched junction bases numbered 7, after V lost 5 bases and J lost 5 bases. This CDR3 is CASSLGQGGTGELFF. The CDR3 DNA reads TGTGCCAGCAGCCTAGGACAGGGAGGTACCGGGGAGCTGTTTTTT.

The genes are TRBV5-4 and TRBJ1-5; 7 bases map to TRBD1. The germline CDR1 and CDR2 sequences are SGHNT and YYREEE (reference sequence). The CDR3 is made up of 17 amino acids. Trimming at V came to 8 bases and at J to 6 bases, leaving 20 bases not matched to a gene. CDR3: CARSSLERTGYVQPQHF. The DNA for the CDR3 is TGTGCCAGAAGTTCGTTGGAGCGGACAGGATACGTTCAGCCCCAGCATTTT.